The entry below gives a single TCR beta chain sequence along with its context. Its antigen is undetermined. Distinct nucleotide sequences in the sample also encode this CDR3. This sample was taken from a study of OX40 agonist ivuxolimab in advanced cancers. Study conclusions and caveats: Within 6 weeks, CD4+ and CD8+ blood T cells expanded clonally at 0.1 to 3.0 mg/kg.

Blood draws occurred at baseline, cycle 4 day 1, and cycle 7 day 1. Trimming at V came to 5 bases and at J to 2 bases, leaving 3 bases not matched to a gene. Germline-derived CDR1 and CDR2 are MNHEY and SMNVEV (reference sequence). The CDR3 consists of 13 residues. Measured with immunoSEQ multiplex PCR; TCRdb has only the in-frame clones, and not every one. Here the sample spans 30,000 to 40,000 clones, around nine tenths being singletons. The clonotype comes from an adult with an advanced solid tumor such as melanoma, head and neck, liver or kidney cancer. This sample comprised CD4+ or CD8+ T cells sorted from blood, obtained in a trial of the OX40 agonist ivuxolimab. The chain joins TRBV27 to TRBJ2-7; TRBD1 matches 7 bases. CDR3 sequence reads: CASSLGTAYEQYF. The CDR3 nucleotides are TGTGCCAGCAGTCTCGGGACAGCCTACGAGCAGTACTTC.